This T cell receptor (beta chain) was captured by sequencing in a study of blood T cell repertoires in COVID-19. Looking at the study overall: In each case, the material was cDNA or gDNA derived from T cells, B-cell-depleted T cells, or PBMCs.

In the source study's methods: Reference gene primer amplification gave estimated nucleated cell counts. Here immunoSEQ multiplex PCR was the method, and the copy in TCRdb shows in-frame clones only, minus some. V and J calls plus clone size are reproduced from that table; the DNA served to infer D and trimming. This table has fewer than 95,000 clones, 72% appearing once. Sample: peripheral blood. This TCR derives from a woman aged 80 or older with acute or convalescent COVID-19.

Here the CDR3 reads CASSYAGSTQFF. Here the CDR3 DNA reads TGTGCCAGCAGTTACGCCGGGTCCACGCAGTTCTTC. J is TRBJ2-1 and V is TRBV6-6, with no clear D. This CDR3 contains 12 residues. The V and J ends lost 2 bases and 12 bases respectively, with 11 bases between them. Germline V gene sequence: CDR1 MNHNY, CDR2 SVGAGI (reference sequence).